One and the same sample provided the 10 T cell receptor beta chains below, sequenced in a study of blood T cell repertoires in COVID-19. Profiling relied on immunoSEQ multiplex PCR, and the TCRdb table lists in-frame clones only, not all of them. This repertoire shows about 98,000 clones, about 89% found once; its top ten account for 10%. The sample comprised peripheral blood. These receptors came from a man in his forties or fifties with acute or convalescent COVID-19.

This chain links TRBV11-2 with TRBJ1-6, with D hard to call. The germline V gene has CDR1 SGHAT and CDR2 FQNNGV. Trimming stripped 2 bases from V and 0 bases from J, with 8 bases between. There are 16 residues in the CDR3. Here the CDR3 reads CASSLFLSSYNSPLHF. CDR3 nucleotide sequence: TGTGCCAGCAGCTTATTTTTGAGCTCCTATAATTCACCCCTCCACTTT.

The chain employs TRBV19 and TRBJ1-2; D is unresolved. This CDR3 contains 13 residues. Germline CDR1 LNHDA, CDR2 SQIVND (reference sequence). Deletions cut 1 base from V and 2 bases from J, with 5 bases between. CDR3 sequence reads: CASSIGGNYGYTF. DNA of the CDR3: TGTGCCAGTAGTATAGGCGGGAACTATGGCTACACCTTC.

The chain employs TRBV5-6 and TRBJ1-5; D uncertain. In germline, CDR1 is SGHDT, CDR2 YYEEEE. The V gene lost 2 bases and the J gene lost 6 bases, with 9 bases spanning the gap. The CDR3 is made up of 13 amino acids. In nucleotides, the CDR3 is TGTGCCAGCAGCTTCGGTACGAGTCAGCCCCAGCATTTT. It yields the protein CASSFGTSQPQHF.

The J gene is TRBJ2-7, the V gene TRBV2, with TRBD1 matching 9 bases. Germline loops: CDR1 SNHLY, CDR2 FYNNEI. CDR3 length: 14 residues. V shed 6 bases and J 4 bases; nucleotides not matched to a gene: 7. CDR3 DNA sequence: TGTGCCAGCAGCCGACAGGGGGTTCAGTACGAGCAGTACTTC. Translated: CASSRQGVQYEQYF.

The chain couples TRBV11-2 to TRBJ2-7; 8 bases line up with TRBD2. V lost 5 bases and J lost 5; bases outside the gene matches: 2. This CDR3 contains 12 residues. Germline lookup yields CDR1 SGHAT and CDR2 FQNNGV. CDR3: CASSRSGNEQYF. The CDR3 DNA reads TGTGCCAGCAGCCGTAGCGGGAACGAGCAGTACTTC.

The chain has TRBV19 and TRBJ2-7; the D is unclear. The V end lost 5 bases, the J end lost 2 bases, and 7 bases lay between the germline ends. CDR3 length: 12 amino acids. Germline assignment: CDR1 LNHDA and CDR2 SQIVND (reference sequence). CDR3: CASSSVPYEQYF. As DNA, the CDR3 is TGTGCCAGTAGTTCCGTCCCCTACGAGCAGTACTTC.

V usage is TRBV4-1 and J usage is TRBJ2-1; a weak D match, TRBD1 (5 bases). V lost 3 bases and J 7 bases, leaving 22 bases between the germline ends. This CDR3 spans 17 amino acids. Germline values: CDR1 MGHRA, CDR2 YSYEKL. CDR3 sequence: CASSQGPLGRSRNEQFF. CDR3 coding DNA: TGCGCCAGCAGCCAGGGGCCCCTAGGAAGGTCGAGAAATGAGCAGTTCTTC.

The CDR3 nucleotides read TGTGCCAGCAGCCAAGGAGGGGGTTTGGACACTGAAGCTTTCTTT. Residues: CASSQGGGLDTEAFF. This chain joins TRBV3-1 (or the pseudogene TRBV3-2) and TRBJ1-1; D is possibly TRBD1 (6 bases). V lost 1 base and J lost 3, with 12 bases in between. CDR1 and CDR2 (germline): LGHDT, YNNKEL (reference sequence). The CDR3 runs 15 residues.

The chain has TRBV19 and TRBJ2-7, with 8 bases aligning to TRBD2. The junction had 6 bases not matched to a gene; V was cut back by 3 bases and J by 2 bases. CDR3 size: 15 residues. Germline assignment: CDR1 LNHDA and CDR2 SQIVND (reference sequence). In nucleotides, the CDR3 is TGTGCCAGTAGTATCCGAGCGGGAGCGGCCTACGAGCAGTACTTC. The encoded protein is CASSIRAGAAYEQYF.

The rearrangement joins TRBV6-5 to TRBJ2-5; D might be TRBD2 (6 bases). The CDR3 extends over 14 amino acids. Germline CDR1 is MNHEY and CDR2 is SVGAGI. Trimming stripped 5 bases from V and 4 bases from J, with 14 bases between. Here the CDR3 DNA reads TGTGCCAGCAGTCTTAGCGGTGGGACAGAGACCCAGTACTTC. Translation gives CASSLSGGTETQYF.